This TCR beta chain was obtained from a study of blood T cell repertoires in COVID-19. The overall study: Whether acute or convalescent, the COVID-19 samples came from the United States, Italy and Spain. In each case, the material was cDNA or gDNA derived from T cells, B-cell-depleted T cells, or PBMCs.

Recruited during active infection, patients (from Seattle) were subsequently followed longitudinally. As processed by the authors: Amplification from reference gene primers served as the basis for estimated nucleated cell counts. Method: immunoSEQ multiplex PCR; TCRdb's copy keeps in-frame clones and lacks some. That table furnishes V, J and clone size, whereas the DNA furnished D and trimming. The sample contains over 150,000 clones, over 75% of which appear only once. The CDR3 totals 15 residues. Trimming at V came to 0 bases and at J to 3 bases, leaving 3 bases not matched to a gene. Germline CDR1 SGHRS, CDR2 YFSETQ.

The TCR sequence derives from a man aged 45-65 years with COVID-19, enrolled during active disease. The source material was peripheral blood. The chain has TRBV5-1 and TRBJ2-1; 7 nucleotides match TRBD1. The CDR3 is CASSLGDRHYNEQFF. The CDR3 DNA follows: TGCGCCAGCAGCTTGGGGGACAGACACTACAATGAGCAGTTCTTC.